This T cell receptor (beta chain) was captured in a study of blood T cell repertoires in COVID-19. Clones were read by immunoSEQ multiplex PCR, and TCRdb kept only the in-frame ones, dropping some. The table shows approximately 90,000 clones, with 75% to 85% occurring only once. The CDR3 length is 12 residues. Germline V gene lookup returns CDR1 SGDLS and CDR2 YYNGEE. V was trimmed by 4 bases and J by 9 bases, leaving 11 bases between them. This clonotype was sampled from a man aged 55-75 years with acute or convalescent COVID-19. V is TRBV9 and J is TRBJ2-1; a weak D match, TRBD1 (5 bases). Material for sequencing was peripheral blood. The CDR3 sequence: CASSPWTREQFF. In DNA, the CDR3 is TGTGCCAGCAGCCCTTGGACACGTGAGCAGTTCTTC.